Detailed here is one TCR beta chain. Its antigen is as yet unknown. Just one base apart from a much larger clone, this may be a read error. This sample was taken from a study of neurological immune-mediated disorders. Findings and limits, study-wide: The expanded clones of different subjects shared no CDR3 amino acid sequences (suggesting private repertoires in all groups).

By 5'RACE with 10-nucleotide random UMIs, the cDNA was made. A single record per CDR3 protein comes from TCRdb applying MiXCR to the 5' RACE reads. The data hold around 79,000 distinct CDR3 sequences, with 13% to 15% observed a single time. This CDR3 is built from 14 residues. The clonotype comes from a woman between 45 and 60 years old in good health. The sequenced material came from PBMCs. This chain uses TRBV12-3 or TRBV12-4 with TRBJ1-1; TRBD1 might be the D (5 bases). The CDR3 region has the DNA TGTGCCATCAGTTTATCGGGACGGCACACTGAAGCTTTCTTT. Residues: CAISLSGRHTEAFF.